This TCR beta chain was identified in a study of cytomegalovirus exposure and HLA in healthy donors. Comment on this clone: Antigen specificity is unknown.

Whole-study results and caveats: The majority of TCR sequences were rare, yet some public TCRs appeared in many donors. Per a prior analysis, the majority of TCR beta V segments were productive roughly 90% or roughly 30% of the time. It was reported that TCR beta sequences correctly inferred the HLA-A and HLA-B alleles for most subjects.

This CDR3 is 17 amino acids long. Deletions cut 3 bases from V and 4 bases from J, with 19 bases between. Germline V gene lookup returns CDR1 MNHNS and CDR2 SASEGT. Vbeta (60) and Jbeta (13) primers were used in the PCR. Clones were read by immunoSEQ multiplex PCR, and TCRdb kept only the in-frame ones, dropping some. In the table there are around 150,000 clones, about four fifths of which are singletons. This receptor was identified in a male donor in good health and CMV-seropositive. The chain carries TRBV6-1 and TRBJ1-3; tentatively, D is TRBD1 (6 bases). The sequenced sample consisted of PBMCs. CDR3 in amino acids: CASSEVIGRGRGNTIYF. The CDR3, as DNA: TGTGCCAGCAGTGAGGTTATTGGCAGGGGAAGGGGAAACACCATATATTTT.